The 3 T cell receptor beta chains below come from one sample, sequenced in a study of blood T cell repertoires in COVID-19. Some clones are missing from TCRdb's copy, which holds only in-frame ones; the method was immunoSEQ multiplex PCR. The sample contains 380,000 or so clones, roughly nine tenths of which appear only once. The sample was peripheral blood. These receptors were collected from a man in his forties or fifties with acute or convalescent COVID-19.

This chain joins TRBV6-2 or TRBV6-3 and TRBJ1-2; D perhaps matches TRBD1 (5 bases). The CDR3 runs to 14 residues. V shed 6 bases and J shed 8 bases, with 19 bases lying between them. In germline, CDR1 is MNHEY, CDR2 SVGEGT. CDR3 region: CASSRTRLGEGYTF. In DNA form, the CDR3 reads TGTGCCAGCAGCCGGACGAGATTAGGGGAAGGCTACACCTTC.

The chain links TRBV4-1 to TRBJ2-3; D is perhaps TRBD2 (5 bases). CDR3 size: 17 residues. Germline CDR1 reads MGHRA; CDR2 reads YSYEKL. V gave up 4 bases and J gave up 1 base, with 18 bases separating them. The CDR3 nucleotides read TGCGCCAGCAGCCCAAGCGGACGCCAGTCTCGCACAGATACGCAGTATTTT. It yields the protein CASSPSGRQSRTDTQYF.

J is TRBJ2-5 and V is TRBV3-1 (or the pseudogene TRBV3-2); 8 nucleotides line up with TRBD1. The ends lost 4 bases at V and 5 bases at J; junction bases unmatched: 6. The CDR3 has 14 residues. CDR1 and CDR2 (germline): LGHDT, YNNKEL (reference sequence). The CDR3 DNA reads TGTGCCAGCAGCCCCCACCGGGACAGGGAGACCCAGTACTTC. Amino acid sequence: CASSPHRDRETQYF.